The 30 T cell receptor beta chains presented below share a single source sample, sequenced in a study of T cells in Graves' hyperthyroidism and ophthalmopathy. Authors of the study amplified TCR beta CDR3 regions from RNA transcripts. TCR CDR3 regions were first amplified by RT-PCR with HTBI primers. A single record per CDR3 protein comes from TCRdb applying MiXCR to the multiplex PCR reads. The sample holds fewer than 750,000 distinct CDR3 sequences, around 15% seen once. Sequencing was performed on blood. These receptors were obtained from a woman aged 40 to 55 with Graves' ophthalmopathy.

This clonotype appeared many times. The V and J genes are TRBV20-1 and TRBJ1-5, with a possible D match to TRBD1 (5 bases). This CDR3 contains 15 residues. Germline assignment: CDR1 DFQATT and CDR2 SNEGSKA (reference sequence). V lost 3 bases and J 0 bases, leaving 12 bases between the germline ends. The CDR3 DNA reads as TGCAGTGCTAGTGACCCGGGGGATAGCAATCAGCCCCAGCATTTT. Protein product: CSASDPGDSNQPQHF.

Many counts were recorded for this clonotype. The chain employs TRBV6-1 and TRBJ1-3; 7 nucleotides line up with TRBD1. Trimming took 2 bases from V and 4 from J; bases not matched to a gene: 2. Germline CDR1 and CDR2: MNHNS and SASEGT. The CDR3 covers 14 residues. The CDR3 here is CASSEWTGGNTIYF. CDR3 sequence (DNA): TGTGCCAGCAGTGAATGGACAGGCGGAAACACCATATATTTT.

The chain carries TRBV30 and TRBJ1-5; tentatively, D is TRBD1 (6 bases). The CDR3 sequence is 13 residues long. CDR1 is GTSNPN, CDR2 SVGIG, per germline (reference sequence). V was trimmed by 6 bases and J by 3 bases, leaving 12 bases between them. The CDR3 is CACSQGYNQPQHF. CDR3 sequence (DNA): TGTGCCTGTTCTCAGGGGTACAATCAGCCCCAGCATTTT. The whole variable domain, remainder taken from reference TRBV30 and TRBJ1-5, is SQTIHQWPATLVQPVGSPLSLECTVEGTSNPNLYWYRQAAGRGLQLLFYSVGIGQISSEVPQNLSASRPQDRQFILSSKKLLLSDSGFYLCACSQGYNQPQHFGDGTRLSIL.

In its sample, this clonotype was seen many times. The V and J genes are TRBV7-2 and TRBJ1-1; D call uncertain. The germline V gene encodes CDR1 SGHTA and CDR2 FQGNSA. The CDR3 contains 14 residues. Trimming pared 4 bases from V and 3 bases from J, leaving 12 bases between. The CDR3 loop reads CASSSILVDTEAFF. Written as DNA, the CDR3 is TGTGCCAGCAGCTCCATCCTCGTGGACACTGAAGCTTTCTTT.

This clonotype was seen repeatedly, ten times or more. The chain joins TRBV27 to TRBJ2-2; D unclear. V was pared by 4 bases and J by 4 bases, with 4 bases between. From germline, CDR1 is MNHEY and CDR2 SMNVEV (reference sequence). The CDR3 consists of 12 residues. The CDR3 reads CASSWITGELFF. DNA of the CDR3: TGTGCCAGCAGTTGGATCACCGGGGAGCTGTTTTTT.

This clonotype was detected ten times or more. This chain links TRBV20-1 with TRBJ1-2; D gene unclear. The V and J ends lost 1 base and 4 bases respectively, with 10 bases between them. CDR1 is DFQATT, CDR2 SNEGSKA, per germline (reference sequence). This CDR3 has 13 amino acids. The CDR3 is CSARGPEIYGYTF. The CDR3 DNA reads as TGCAGTGCTAGAGGTCCAGAAATCTATGGCTACACCTTC.

The chain recombines TRBV18 with TRBJ1-2; no clear D gene. CDR1 and CDR2 (germline): KGHSH, LQKENI. The V and J ends lost 0 bases and 6 bases respectively, with 14 bases between them. This CDR3 is built from 15 residues. Here the CDR3 reads CASSPPFLSRDGYTF. CDR3 nucleotides: TGTGCCAGCTCACCACCCTTTCTGTCACGGGATGGCTACACCTTC.

This clonotype was seen many times. V and J are TRBV15 and TRBJ2-5; D uncertain. Germline CDR1 LNHNV, CDR2 YYDKDF (reference sequence). This CDR3 contains 15 residues. V lost 2 bases and J 5 bases, leaving 15 bases between the germline ends. CDR3 sequence: CATSRTGGVRETQYF. The CDR3 DNA reads as TGTGCCACCAGCAGAACTGGTGGAGTGAGGGAGACCCAGTACTTC.

This clonotype was found many times. The V gene is TRBV11-2, the J gene TRBJ1-2; D may be TRBD1 (6 bases). The V gene lost 0 bases and the J gene lost 1 base, with 15 bases spanning the gap. The germline V gene encodes CDR1 SGHAT and CDR2 FQNNGV. The CDR3 has 17 residues. The CDR3 spells CASSLEGGKGHNYGYTF. The CDR3 coding sequence is TGTGCCAGCAGCTTAGAAGGGGGAAAAGGTCATAACTATGGCTACACCTTC.

V and J are TRBV15 and TRBJ2-2, with D possibly TRBD1 on 6 matching bases. Germline V gives CDR1 LNHNV, CDR2 YYDKDF (reference sequence). Trimming shortened V by 3 bases and J by 7 bases, and 15 bases separated the two germline ends. The CDR3 is made up of 15 amino acids. The CDR3 here is CATSRRLQGFGELFF. CDR3 in DNA: TGTGCCACCAGCAGGAGGCTACAGGGATTCGGGGAGCTGTTTTTT.

This clonotype has at least ten counts. The rearrangement uses TRBV12-3 or TRBV12-4 and TRBJ2-5; 9 bases fit TRBD1. This CDR3 is 14 amino acids long. The V gene end was trimmed by 5 bases and the J gene end by 6 bases; junction bases not matched to a gene: 7. The CDR3 protein is CASSTTGGAKTQYF. The CDR3 DNA is TGTGCCAGCAGTACGACAGGGGGGGCAAAGACCCAGTACTTC.

This chain links TRBV2 with TRBJ2-5, with D unresolved. V lost 8 bases to trimming and J lost 2 bases, with 9 bases between them. Germline V CDR1 and CDR2: SNHLY, FYNNEI. CDR3 length: 12 residues. Here the CDR3 reads CASGRIQETQYF. The CDR3 DNA sequence: TGTGCCAGCGGCAGGATACAAGAGACCCAGTACTTC.

This clonotype was counted at least ten times. The CDR3 DNA sequence: TGTGCCAGCAGTCTAGGGAGCGGAGCCTACGAGCAGTACTTC. The encoded protein is CASSLGSGAYEQYF. The rearrangement uses TRBV7-2 and TRBJ2-7, with D perhaps TRBD2 (5 bases). Germline assignment: CDR1 SGHTA and CDR2 FQGNSA. CDR3 size: 14 residues. Trimming took off 6 bases at V and 2 bases at J, with 14 bases between the two ends.

This clonotype was counted at least ten times. The rearrangement links TRBV7-9 to TRBJ2-2; 12 bases match TRBD1. The trim removed 6 bases at V and 8 bases at J, leaving 7 bases unmatched. The germline CDR1 and CDR2 sequences are SEHNR and FQNEAQ (reference sequence). This CDR3 is built from 15 residues. The CDR3, as DNA: TGTGCCAGCAGACCGGGACAGGGGGCTTTTGGGGAGCTGTTTTTT. Protein sequence: CASRPGQGAFGELFF.

This clonotype appeared a few times. V usage is TRBV28 and J usage is TRBJ2-7; 10 nucleotides agree with TRBD2. Per germline, CDR1 MDHEN and CDR2 SYDVKM. V trimming: 2 bases; J trimming: 5 bases; junction bases outside the gene matches: 9. The CDR3 spans 16 residues. In DNA form, the CDR3 reads TGTGCCAGCAGTTTAGGGAGCGGGCTAGCGGGAGACGAGCAGTACTTC. This translates into CASSLGSGLAGDEQYF.

The CDR3 nucleotides are TGTGCCAGCAAGGGACAGGGGACCGGCTACACCTTC. It yields the protein CASKGQGTGYTF. The genes are TRBV2 and TRBJ1-2, with 10 nucleotides matching TRBD1. There are 12 residues in the CDR3. V gave up 7 bases and J gave up 8 bases; unmatched junction bases: 4. The germline V gene has CDR1 SNHLY and CDR2 FYNNEI. Full variable domain (outside the CDR3, taken from reference TRBV2 and TRBJ1-2): EPEVTQTPSHQVTQMGQEVILRCVPISNHLYFYWYRQILGQKVEFLVSFYNNEISEKSEIFDDQFSVERPDGSNFTLKIRSTKLEDSAMYFCASKGQGTGYTFGSGTRLTVV.

This clonotype has at least ten counts. This rearrangement joins TRBV29-1 to TRBJ2-7, with D perhaps TRBD1 (6 bases). This CDR3 is 13 amino acids long. Germline V gene data show CDR1 as SQVTM and CDR2 as ANQGSEA. Trimming cost V 4 bases and J 3 bases, with 13 bases left between them. In DNA form, the CDR3 reads TGCAGCGTTGTACATGGGGGCCGCTACGAGCAGTACTTC. Encoded protein: CSVVHGGRYEQYF.

This clonotype was observed at least ten times. The V gene is TRBV2, the J gene TRBJ2-5, with a weak D call TRBD2 (6 bases). From germline, CDR1 is SNHLY and CDR2 FYNNEI. The CDR3 has 13 amino acids. V lost 10 bases, J lost 4 bases, and 16 bases lay in between. The CDR3 region has the DNA TGTGCCACCCAAGAGACTAGGCGAGAGACCCAGTACTTC. Translating it yields CATQETRRETQYF.

The chain couples TRBV11-2 to TRBJ2-7, with D maybe TRBD2 (6 bases). V was trimmed by 5 bases and J by 1 base, leaving 21 bases between them. The germline gives CDR1 SGHAT, CDR2 FQNNGV. There are 17 residues in the CDR3. CDR3 region: CASSQPFWTGDSYEQYF. The CDR3 DNA reads as TGTGCCAGCAGCCAGCCATTTTGGACGGGAGATTCCTACGAGCAGTACTTC. Filled out from reference TRBV11-2 and TRBJ2-7, the complete variable domain reads EAGVAQSPRYKIIEKRQSVAFWCNPISGHATLYWYQQILGQGPKLLIQFQNNGVVDDSQLPKDRFSAERLKGVDSTLKIQPAKLEDSAVYLCASSQPFWTGDSYEQYFGPGTRLTVT.

This clonotype turned up a few times. The gene calls are TRBV5-1 and TRBJ1-5, with TRBD1 matching over 7 bases. The V segment lost 0 bases and the J segment 5 bases; nucleotides outside the gene matches: 5. The length of the CDR3 is 15 residues. Germline loops: CDR1 SGHRS, CDR2 YFSETQ. In DNA form, the CDR3 reads TGCGCCAGCAGCTTGGGCGGGACAGATGATCAGCCCCAGCATTTT. Translating it yields CASSLGGTDDQPQHF.

This clonotype was observed at least ten times. The chain joins TRBV19 to TRBJ1-6; D gene uncertain. CDR1 LNHDA and CDR2 SQIVND come from the germline V gene (reference sequence). V lost 4 bases to trimming and J lost 11 bases, with 15 bases between them. The CDR3 runs to 14 residues. The CDR3, as DNA: TGTGCCAGTAGTACTGATGGATCGGAGACACCCCTCCACTTT. It is translated as CASSTDGSETPLHF.

This clonotype was counted ten times or more. The rearrangement links TRBV4-3 to TRBJ2-7, with no clear D. Germline V CDR1 and CDR2: LGHNA, YSLEER. Trimming took 0 bases from V and 0 from J, leaving 12 bases between them. CDR3 size: 16 residues. This CDR3 reads CASSQDVTLSSYEQYF. In DNA form, the CDR3 reads TGCGCCAGCAGCCAAGACGTGACCCTTAGCTCCTACGAGCAGTACTTC.

This clonotype has only one observation. The chain links TRBV6-2 or TRBV6-3 to TRBJ2-4, with D tentatively TRBD2 (5 bases). V was clipped by 8 bases and J by 1 base, with 18 bases between them. The CDR3 sequence is 16 residues long. Germline CDR1 reads MNHEY; CDR2 reads SVGEGT. CDR3 sequence reads: CASSDPGEGAKNIQYF. The CDR3 bases are TGTGCCAGCTCCGACCCCGGGGAAGGGGCCAAAAACATTCAGTACTTC.

This rearrangement joins TRBV6-1 to TRBJ1-2; 9 bases agree with TRBD1. V shed 5 bases and J 5 bases; nucleotides not matched to a gene: 6. The CDR3 consists of 14 residues. CDR1 MNHNS and CDR2 SASEGT come from the germline V gene. Here the CDR3 reads CASSLDRGFYGYTF. DNA of the CDR3: TGTGCCAGCAGTCTGGACAGGGGTTTTTATGGCTACACCTTC.

The sample holds many counts of this clonotype. The chain uses TRBV28 and TRBJ2-5; TRBD2 aligns across 9 bases. The germline V gene encodes CDR1 MDHEN and CDR2 SYDVKM. J was trimmed by 4 bases and V by 5 bases; bases with no gene match: 11. The CDR3 is 16 amino acids. The CDR3 region is CASSPLAGSLGETQYF. Here the CDR3 DNA reads TGTGCCAGCAGTCCTCTAGCGGGATCGCTGGGAGAGACCCAGTACTTC.

This clonotype was observed at least ten times. This chain connects TRBV9 to TRBJ2-5; TRBD2 matches at 15 bases. Germline assignment: CDR1 SGDLS and CDR2 YYNGEE. CDR3 length equals 15 residues. With 3 bases clipped from V and 7 bases from J, the junction kept 4 bases outside the gene matches. CDR3 residues: CASSGGLAGGGTQYF. CDR3 nucleotide sequence: TGTGCCAGCAGCGGAGGACTAGCGGGAGGGGGGACCCAGTACTTC.

This clonotype was detected ten times or more. This chain joins TRBV20-1 and TRBJ2-1, with TRBD2 identical over 12 bases. Unmatched junction bases numbered 10, after V lost 2 bases and J lost 8 bases. CDR1 is DFQATT, CDR2 SNEGSKA, per germline (reference sequence). There are 16 residues in the CDR3. Written as DNA, the CDR3 is TGCAGTGCTAGACCTCCCGAGACTAGCGGGAGAGATGAGCAGTTCTTC. Its protein is CSARPPETSGRDEQFF.

This clonotype was found many times. The genes are TRBV6-2 or TRBV6-3 and TRBJ2-7; TRBD2 aligns across 13 bases. V trimming: 2 bases; J trimming: 7 bases; junction bases outside the gene matches: 2. Germline loops: CDR1 MNHEY, CDR2 SVGEGT. The CDR3 covers 14 residues. The CDR3 DNA follows: TGTGCCAGCAGTTACCGACTAGCGGGAGGTGAGCAGTACTTC. This sequence encodes CASSYRLAGGEQYF.

For this clonotype: This may arise from a read error, as a much more abundant clone is one base away. The chain joins TRBV5-4 to TRBJ2-7; 7 positions match TRBD2. V gave up 3 bases and J gave up 5 bases; unmatched junction bases: 11. CDR3 length: 15 amino acids. The V gene's germline CDR1 is SGHNT and CDR2 YYREEE (reference sequence). CDR3 loop: CASSSLVGGPHEQYF. CDR3 nucleotide sequence: TGTGCCAGCAGCTCGCTAGTGGGAGGGCCCCACGAGCAGTACTTC.

The sample holds a few counts of this clonotype. The chain uses TRBV3-1 and TRBJ2-7, with 9 bases aligning to TRBD2. The junction had 4 bases not matched to a gene; V was cut back by 4 bases and J by 3 bases. Germline-derived CDR1 and CDR2 are LGHDT and YNNKEL (reference sequence). The CDR3 extends over 14 amino acids. This chain's CDR3 is CASSPASGNYEQYF. The CDR3 DNA reads as TGTGCCAGCAGCCCCGCTAGCGGGAACTACGAGCAGTACTTC.